Sequencing of this T cell receptor beta chain was carried out in a study of a mutant IDH1 vaccine in newly diagnosed glioma. Study at large: Vaccines were first given 4-6 weeks after radiotherapy alone, or with temozolomide cycles. There were roughly 62% males and approximately 38% females among treated patients, whose mean age was approximately 44 years.

Sequenced by immunoSEQ multiplex PCR; TCRdb stores in-frame clones only, minus some. This table holds some 40,000 clones, roughly four fifths found once. Germline CDR1 and CDR2: SGDLS and YYNGEE. V lost 3 bases and J lost 3; bases outside the gene matches: 11. CDR3 length: 17 amino acids. Concerning this clone: Its antigen is unknown.

Indicated time point: week 47, end of study. The investigators gave 300 ug of mutant IDH1 20-mer peptide in each vaccine dose, together with topical imiquimod. The sample was PBMCs, taken from a glioma patient whose treatment included an IDH1 peptide vaccine. V is TRBV9 and J is TRBJ2-7, with 11 bases that match TRBD2. The TCR comes from a man aged 35 to 55 with glioma. DNA of the CDR3: TGTGCCAGCAGCGGGTGGGGGACTAGCGGAGACAACTACGAGCAGTACGTC. It yields the protein CASSGWGTSGDNYEQYV.